These 17 T cell receptor beta chains came from one sample sequenced in a study of T-cell memory formation after mild COVID-19. TCRdb used MiXCR to reprocess the 5' RACE reads, holding one entry per CDR3 protein. Of about 600,000 distinct CDR3 sequences listed, roughly 21% are singletons. The specimen sequenced was PBMCs or a T cell subset sorted from them (not recorded which). The source of these receptors is an adult woman who had mild COVID-19 (a few samples of this study predate the infection). Cell type and time point are not known.

This sequence joins TRBV29-1 and TRBJ2-3; TRBD2 matches at 9 bases. The CDR3 has 18 amino acids. Germline trimming cut 1 base from V and 3 bases from J; bases unmatched to any gene: 14. The germline CDR1 and CDR2 sequences are SQVTM and ANQGSEA. CDR3: CSVEAPGSLSGGTDTQYF. The CDR3 DNA follows: TGCAGCGTTGAAGCCCCCGGGAGTTTGAGCGGGGGGACAGATACGCAGTATTTT.

This sequence joins TRBV5-1 and TRBJ2-2, with D tentatively TRBD2 (6 bases). V was clipped by 4 bases and J by 4 bases, with 17 bases between them. CDR3 length: 16 amino acids. Germline values: CDR1 SGHRS, CDR2 YFSETQ. The CDR3 coding sequence is TGCGCCAGCAGCGCGCGCCCGGTGGGGGGCACCGGGGAGCTGTTTTTT. It yields the protein CASSARPVGGTGELFF.

The V gene is TRBV9, the J gene TRBJ2-1, with D possibly matching TRBD2 (5 bases). Germline V lookup: CDR1 SGDLS, CDR2 YYNGEE. This CDR3 spans 15 amino acids. V was clipped by 2 bases and J by 0 bases, with 9 bases between them. Written as DNA, the CDR3 is TGTGCCAGCAGCGTGGAGGATAGCTCCTACAATGAGCAGTTCTTC. Encoded protein: CASSVEDSSYNEQFF.

In this sample, this clonotype turned up once. The chain uses TRBV3-1 and TRBJ2-7; 11 bases are shared with TRBD2. V was clipped by 3 bases and J by 1 base; unmatched bases: 5. Germline V gene data show CDR1 as LGHDT and CDR2 as YNNKEL (reference sequence). The CDR3 is made up of 16 amino acids. CDR3 amino acids: CASSHLLAGESYEQYF. CDR3 nucleotides: TGTGCCAGCAGCCACCTACTAGCGGGGGAATCCTACGAGCAGTACTTC.

The gene calls are TRBV7-3 and TRBJ1-1, with D unresolved. Trimming removed 1 base at V and 4 bases at J, with 10 bases between. CDR3 length: 14 residues. In germline, CDR1 is SGHTA, CDR2 FQGTGA. CDR3 region: CASSLNSGFTEAFF. The CDR3 DNA reads as TGTGCCAGCAGCTTAAATTCCGGGTTCACTGAAGCTTTCTTT.

This clonotype was observed a few times. The chain carries TRBV13 and TRBJ2-3; perhaps TRBD2 as D (6 bases). There are 14 residues in the CDR3. In germline, CDR1 is PRHDT, CDR2 FYEKMQ (reference sequence). Trimming cost V 4 bases and J 5 bases, with 13 bases left between them. The CDR3 nucleotides read TGTGCCAGCAGCTCCGGACTACGGGGAGATACGCAGTATTTT. Amino acids: CASSSGLRGDTQYF.

This clonotype was found a few times. The chain has TRBV5-1 and TRBJ2-1, with 10 bases aligning to TRBD2. CDR3 length: 15 amino acids. The V gene end was trimmed by 3 bases and the J gene end by 6 bases; junction bases not matched to a gene: 6. The V gene's germline CDR1 is SGHRS and CDR2 YFSETQ. CDR3 region: CASSSGTSAGNEQFF. The CDR3 coding sequence is TGCGCCAGCAGCTCCGGGACTAGCGCCGGCAATGAGCAGTTCTTC.

The rearrangement joins TRBV13 to TRBJ2-6, with 9 bases that match TRBD1. Germline values: CDR1 PRHDT, CDR2 FYEKMQ (reference sequence). J gave up 0 bases and V 5 bases, and 2 bases lay outside the gene matches. The CDR3 spans 16 residues. Here the CDR3 reads CASSRGQGSGANVLTF. The CDR3 coding sequence is TGTGCCAGCAGCAGGGGACAGGGCTCTGGGGCCAACGTCCTGACTTTC.

The V and J genes are TRBV6-1 and TRBJ1-2; 7 nucleotides align to TRBD1. The ends lost 7 bases at V and 5 bases at J; junction bases unmatched: 7. Germline V lookup: CDR1 MNHNS, CDR2 SASEGT. This CDR3 is built from 13 residues. Written as DNA, the CDR3 is TGTGCCAGCATCGAAGGGGGCCGGTATGGCTACACCTTC. This translates into CASIEGGRYGYTF.

The V call is TRBV11-2, the J call TRBJ2-7; D is perhaps TRBD2 (5 bases). V was shortened by 1 base and J by 2 bases, with 15 bases between the two germline ends. Germline CDR1 is SGHAT and CDR2 is FQNNGV. This CDR3 is 16 amino acids long. The CDR3 here is CASSLGRGRSTYEQYF. For the CDR3, the DNA is TGTGCCAGCAGCTTAGGTCGGGGAAGGTCCACCTACGAGCAGTACTTC.

This sequence joins TRBV7-9 and TRBJ1-2, with D possibly being TRBD1 (6 bases). The CDR3 is 16 residues long. V was clipped by 3 bases and J by 2 bases, with 16 bases between them. Germline CDR1 is SEHNR and CDR2 is FQNEAQ (reference sequence). Here the CDR3 reads CASSFGGTTGNYGYTF. The CDR3 DNA reads TGTGCCAGCAGCTTCGGGGGAACAACAGGGAACTATGGCTACACCTTC.

This clonotype was counted a few times. The chain uses TRBV5-5 and TRBJ2-5; D may correspond to TRBD1 or TRBD2 (5 bases each). This CDR3 is 15 amino acids long. Germline V gene data show CDR1 as SGHKS and CDR2 as YYEKEE (reference sequence). V lost 3 bases and J lost 1, with 13 bases in between. In DNA, the CDR3 is TGTGCCAGCAGCTCGGGGACCGGATCCCAAGAGACCCAGTACTTC. Encoded protein: CASSSGTGSQETQYF. The full variable domain, its missing parts supplied by reference TRBV5-5 and TRBJ2-5, is DAGVTQSPTHLIKTRGQQVTLRCSPISGHKSVSWYQQVLGQGPQFIFQYYEKEERGRGNFPDRFSARQFPNYSSELNVNALLLGDSALYLCASSSGTGSQETQYFGPGTRLLVL.

This clonotype was detected a few times. CDR3 nucleotide sequence: TGCGCCAGCAGCCAAGTTGGGACAGGGGAAAGCTATGGCTACACCTTC. Its protein is CASSQVGTGESYGYTF. The rearrangement joins TRBV4-1 to TRBJ1-2, with 10 bases fitting TRBD1. The CDR3 totals 16 residues. Per the germline V gene, CDR1 is MGHRA and CDR2 is YSYEKL. The V gene end was trimmed by 1 base and the J gene end by 4 bases; junction bases not matched to a gene: 6.

This chain links TRBV10-3 with TRBJ2-1; D perhaps matches TRBD2 (8 bases). The CDR3 contains 14 residues. V shed 7 bases and J shed 9 bases, with 19 bases lying between them. Looked up from germline, CDR1 is ENHRY and CDR2 is SYGVKD. The CDR3 loop is CAITPREGAGEQFF. CDR3 coding DNA: TGTGCCATCACCCCACGGGAGGGGGCGGGTGAGCAGTTCTTC.

This sequence joins TRBV20-1 and TRBJ2-3; 9 bases are shared with TRBD2. J gave up 5 bases and V 0 bases, and 6 bases lay outside the gene matches. Germline V CDR1 and CDR2: DFQATT, SNEGSKA (reference sequence). This CDR3 region has 15 residues. The DNA for the CDR3 is TGCAGTGCTAGAGAAGTAGCGGGAGTTGGAGATACGCAGTATTTT. This sequence encodes CSAREVAGVGDTQYF.

This clonotype has at least ten counts. This chain uses TRBV3-1 with TRBJ1-2; 11 bases are a match to TRBD1. The CDR3 runs to 15 residues. CDR1 and CDR2 (germline): LGHDT, YNNKEL (reference sequence). The trim removed 3 bases at V and 4 bases at J, leaving 4 bases unmatched. The CDR3 here is CASSQGQGVRYGYTF. The CDR3 DNA follows: TGTGCCAGCAGCCAGGGACAGGGGGTTCGCTATGGCTACACCTTC.

This clonotype has more than one count but fewer than ten. The DNA for the CDR3 is TGTGCCAGCAGCTTAGGTCAGGGGGTCTCCTCTGGGGCCAACGTCCTGACTTTC. Protein sequence: CASSLGQGVSSGANVLTF. The V gene is TRBV7-8, the J gene TRBJ2-6, with 7 positions matching TRBD1. V shed 1 base, J shed 0 bases, and the junction held 6 bases outside the gene matches. Germline loops: CDR1 SGHVS, CDR2 FQNEAQ. The CDR3 is 18 amino acids.